One sample yielded the 10 T cell receptor beta chains listed below, sequenced in a study of identical twins (dated by TCRdb to 2016 to 2017). Library creation used 5' RACE. The listed sequencing device is Illumina HiSeq 2000. The public reads were reanalyzed by TCRdb: fastp trimming at Q25, MiXCR alignment, in-frame beta chains only. CDR3 protein duplicates are merged, each entry listing the most common genes and DNA. The sample has approximately 1.8 million distinct CDR3 sequences on record, about 32% of them singletons. The ten largest clones capture more than 0.25% of the sample. The material sequenced was cord blood. The receptors stem from a newborn girl in good health.

This clonotype was seen only once. The rearrangement uses TRBV11-2 and TRBJ1-1; no clear D gene. The germline CDR1 and CDR2 sequences are SGHAT and FQNNGV. The CDR3 totals 15 residues. V lost 0 bases and J 4 bases, leaving 12 bases between the germline ends. Here the CDR3 DNA reads TGTGCCAGCAGCTTAGATCCGGCTGGGTCCACTGAAGCTTTCTTT. It yields the protein CASSLDPAGSTEAFF.

The chain is built from TRBV27 and TRBJ2-3; 10 bases match TRBD2. The CDR3 covers 16 residues. CDR1 is MNHEY, CDR2 SMNVEV, per germline (reference sequence). V shed 6 bases, J shed 6 bases, and the junction held 12 bases outside the gene matches. The DNA of the CDR3 is TGTGCCAGCAGCCTAGTAGCGGGAGGATGGGCGGATACGCAGTATTTT. Amino acids: CASSLVAGGWADTQYF.

V usage is TRBV30 and J usage is TRBJ2-1; D is uncertain. CDR1 is GTSNPN, CDR2 SVGIG, per germline (reference sequence). Trimming shortened V by 7 bases and J by 0 bases, and 13 bases separated the two germline ends. The CDR3 sequence is 14 residues long. CDR3 sequence reads: CAYQPESSYNEQFF. The DNA of the CDR3 is TGTGCCTACCAACCTGAGAGCTCCTACAATGAGCAGTTCTTC.

The table lists this clonotype with a few counts. V is TRBV20-1 and J is TRBJ2-7; a possible D gene is TRBD2 (5 bases). Trimming took off 6 bases at V and 6 bases at J, with 18 bases between the two ends. Germline V gives CDR1 DFQATT, CDR2 SNEGSKA (reference sequence). This CDR3 has 13 residues. CDR3 nucleotides: TGCAGTGCACCCCCAACGGACCGGGGCGAGCAGTACTTC. Amino acid sequence: CSAPPTDRGEQYF.

This rearrangement joins TRBV20-1 to TRBJ1-2; D perhaps matches TRBD1 (6 bases). V lost 4 bases, J lost 7 bases, and 13 bases lay in between. Germline assignment: CDR1 DFQATT and CDR2 SNEGSKA (reference sequence). CDR3 length: 12 residues. The CDR3 nucleotides read TGCAGTGCTATACCACAGGGTAGTGGCTACACCTTC. It specifies CSAIPQGSGYTF.

This chain joins TRBV7-2 and TRBJ2-1; unclear D gene. CDR3 length: 14 amino acids. Trimming cost V 5 bases and J 5 bases, with 13 bases left between them. Germline CDR1 reads SGHTA; CDR2 reads FQGNSA. The CDR3 DNA reads TGTGCCAGCAGCCGTAGTACGCCCAACAATGAGCAGTTCTTC. Amino acids: CASSRSTPNNEQFF.

This clonotype turned up a few times. The chain has TRBV2 and TRBJ1-2, with a weak D call TRBD1 (5 bases). Trimming took off 6 bases at V and 1 base at J, with 15 bases between the two ends. The CDR3 contains 15 residues. Germline V gives CDR1 SNHLY, CDR2 FYNNEI. The CDR3 bases are TGTGCCAGCAGATACGCTCAGGGCTATAACTATGGCTACACCTTC. Translated, it gives CASRYAQGYNYGYTF.

This clonotype was seen more than once but under ten times. The chain combines TRBV7-2 with TRBJ1-2; D is ambiguous. Trimming shortened V by 4 bases and J by 0 bases, and 9 bases separated the two germline ends. Per germline, CDR1 SGHTA and CDR2 FQGNSA. The CDR3 is 14 residues long. CDR3 coding DNA: TGTGCCAGCAGCTCGCCCGGGGCTAACTATGGCTACACCTTC. It codes for CASSSPGANYGYTF.

This clonotype was seen a few times. The rearrangement links TRBV3-1 to TRBJ2-7; the D is unclear. The CDR3 is 12 residues long. V was pared by 2 bases and J by 6 bases, with 8 bases between. In germline, CDR1 is LGHDT, CDR2 YNNKEL (reference sequence). In DNA form, the CDR3 reads TGTGCCAGCAGCCAACCCCCCGCCGAGCAGTACTTC. Translated: CASSQPPAEQYF.

This clonotype was seen more than once but under ten times. The chain links TRBV6-5 to TRBJ2-6; TRBD1 matches at 9 bases. CDR1 and CDR2 from the germline V gene are MNHEY and SVGAGI. The CDR3 is 17 residues long. Trimming took 2 bases from V and 1 from J; bases not matched to a gene: 3. This chain's CDR3 is CASSYRTGASGANVLTF. CDR3 bases: TGTGCCAGCAGTTACCGGACAGGGGCTTCTGGGGCCAACGTCCTGACTTTC.